The 14 T cell receptor beta chains below were found in one sample sequenced in a study of blood T cell repertoires in COVID-19. Clones were sequenced by immunoSEQ multiplex PCR, and TCRdb holds only the in-frame ones, with some missing. The sample contains 200,000 to 250,000 clones, 82% of which appear only once. Sample: peripheral blood. The receptors derive from a woman at least 80 years old with acute or convalescent COVID-19.

This clone has only one observation. The chain links TRBV19 to TRBJ1-1; TRBD1 agrees at 12 bases. V trimming: 5 bases; J trimming: 5 bases; junction bases outside the gene matches: 9. CDR1 and CDR2 from the germline V gene are LNHDA and SQIVND (reference sequence). The CDR3 has 16 amino acids. In DNA, the CDR3 is TGTGCCAGTAGTGCAGCGGGACAGGGGGCCAAAACTGAAGCTTTCTTT. Translated: CASSAAGQGAKTEAFF.

This clone has a single count. The chain has TRBV25-1 and TRBJ1-6; 7 nucleotides agree with TRBD1. CDR3 length equals 17 residues. V lost 4 bases, J lost 5 bases, and 11 bases stayed unmatched. Germline V lookup: CDR1 MGHDK, CDR2 SYGVNS. This CDR3 reads CASSAIQGMADNSPLHF. In DNA form, the CDR3 reads TGTGCCAGCAGTGCCATACAGGGGATGGCTGATAATTCACCCCTCCACTTT.

This clone appeared many times. The chain employs TRBV19 and TRBJ1-2, with 7 bases aligning to TRBD1. The CDR3 runs 15 residues. Germline loops: CDR1 LNHDA, CDR2 SQIVND (reference sequence). J was trimmed by 2 bases and V by 7 bases; bases with no gene match: 10. The CDR3 DNA follows: TGTGCCAGTAAAAACCCGGGACAGAAGAACTATGGCTACACCTTC. It translates to CASKNPGQKNYGYTF.

The genes are TRBV6-1 and TRBJ1-5, with TRBD1 matching 9 bases. Germline V gene lookup returns CDR1 MNHNS and CDR2 SASEGT. Trimming took 4 bases from V and 4 from J; bases not matched to a gene: 8. This CDR3 is built from 16 residues. Here the CDR3 reads CASSAGTGSLNQPQHF. DNA for the CDR3: TGTGCCAGCAGTGCAGGGACAGGGTCTCTAAATCAGCCCCAGCATTTT.

The rearrangement uses TRBV3-1 (or the pseudogene TRBV3-2) and TRBJ1-1; D not resolved. CDR3 length: 14 residues. The germline CDR1 and CDR2 sequences are LGHDT and YNNKEL (reference sequence). V was cut by 1 base and J by 6 bases, with 12 bases left in between. The CDR3 protein is CASSQVKEGAEAFF. DNA for the CDR3: TGTGCCAGCAGCCAAGTAAAGGAGGGCGCTGAAGCTTTCTTT.

The chain recombines TRBV5-1 with TRBJ1-1, with TRBD1 matching over 8 bases. CDR3 size: 15 residues. Germline assignment: CDR1 SGHRS and CDR2 YFSETQ. Trimming took 4 bases from V and 1 from J; bases not matched to a gene: 6. DNA of the CDR3: TGCGCCAGCAGCCCCCGACAGGGGCAGAACACTGAAGCTTTCTTT. This codes for CASSPRQGQNTEAFF.

The chain employs TRBV5-1 and TRBJ1-6, with TRBD1 as a possible D gene (6 bases). The ends were cut back, 4 bases at V and 5 bases at J, with 13 bases in the middle. Per the germline V gene, CDR1 is SGHRS and CDR2 is YFSETQ. The CDR3 extends over 15 amino acids. CDR3: CASSPGRTDNSPLHF. The CDR3 nucleotides are TGCGCCAGCAGCCCTGGGCGGACAGATAATTCACCCCTCCACTTT.

This chain joins TRBV5-4 and TRBJ1-1; 7 nucleotides line up with TRBD1. The CDR3 runs 14 residues. The trim removed 4 bases at V and 1 base at J, leaving 4 bases unmatched. Germline lookup yields CDR1 SGHNT and CDR2 YYREEE (reference sequence). CDR3 residues: CASSRGQPNTEAFF. The CDR3 region has the DNA TGTGCCAGCAGCCGGGGACAGCCGAACACTGAAGCTTTCTTT.

For the CDR3, the DNA is TGCGCCAGCAGCCTCCATAGGGGCTTAAACACCGGGGAGCTGTTTTTT. It is translated as CASSLHRGLNTGELFF. The rearrangement joins TRBV4-3 to TRBJ2-2; weak D call: TRBD1 (5 bases). The CDR3 contains 16 residues. Germline V gives CDR1 LGHNA, CDR2 YSLEER. V lost 4 bases, J lost 2 bases, and 14 bases lay in between.

The gene calls are TRBV29-1 and TRBJ1-2; no reliable D call. The CDR3 spans 12 residues. Germline values: CDR1 SQVTM, CDR2 ANQGSEA. Trimming stripped 3 bases from V and 2 bases from J, with 7 bases between. The CDR3 sequence: CSVDSLNYGYTF. The CDR3, as DNA: TGCAGCGTTGACAGTTTAAACTATGGCTACACCTTC.

This rearrangement joins TRBV3-1 (or the pseudogene TRBV3-2) to TRBJ2-7; the match to TRBD1 covers 7 bases. The CDR3 is 16 amino acids. The J segment lost 3 bases and the V segment lost 0 bases, leaving 8 bases of the junction unmatched. CDR1 is LGHDT and CDR2 is YNNKEL in the germline V gene (reference sequence). In DNA, the CDR3 is TGTGCCAGCAGCCAAGATCGTATGGACAGGAGCTACGAGCAGTACTTC. It translates to CASSQDRMDRSYEQYF.

V gene TRBV11-2 combines with J gene TRBJ1-1; no reliable D call. This CDR3 comprises 11 residues. The V gene lost 7 bases and the J gene lost 7 bases, with 10 bases spanning the gap. CDR1 SGHAT and CDR2 FQNNGV come from the germline V gene. Here the CDR3 reads CASKIQFEAFF. CDR3 in DNA: TGTGCCAGCAAAATACAGTTTGAAGCTTTCTTT.

This clone was found once. The chain links TRBV7-9 to TRBJ1-3; possibly TRBD1 for D (5 bases). The CDR3 covers 16 residues. Trimming left V 1 base short and J 0 bases short, with 10 bases between. The germline gives CDR1 SEHNR, CDR2 FQNEAQ (reference sequence). CDR3 nucleotide sequence: TGTGCCAGCAGCTTAGAAGCAGGGCACTCTGGAAACACCATATATTTT. It encodes CASSLEAGHSGNTIYF. Looking up the rest from reference TRBV7-9 and TRBJ1-3 gives the full variable domain: DTGVSQNPRHKITKRGQNVTFRCDPISEHNRLYWYRQTLGQGPEFLTYFQNEAQLEKSRLLSDRFSAERPKGSFSTLEIQRTEQGDSAMYLCASSLEAGHSGNTIYFGEGSWLTVV.

The chain has TRBV7-9 and TRBJ1-1; perhaps TRBD1 as D (5 bases). The CDR3 contains 13 residues. The germline V and J ends were trimmed by 3 bases and 6 bases, with 11 bases remaining between them. Germline CDR1 is SEHNR and CDR2 is FQNEAQ (reference sequence). CDR3 nucleotides: TGTGCCAGCAGCTTTGCAGGGTTACCTGAAGCTTTCTTT. Translated, it gives CASSFAGLPEAFF.